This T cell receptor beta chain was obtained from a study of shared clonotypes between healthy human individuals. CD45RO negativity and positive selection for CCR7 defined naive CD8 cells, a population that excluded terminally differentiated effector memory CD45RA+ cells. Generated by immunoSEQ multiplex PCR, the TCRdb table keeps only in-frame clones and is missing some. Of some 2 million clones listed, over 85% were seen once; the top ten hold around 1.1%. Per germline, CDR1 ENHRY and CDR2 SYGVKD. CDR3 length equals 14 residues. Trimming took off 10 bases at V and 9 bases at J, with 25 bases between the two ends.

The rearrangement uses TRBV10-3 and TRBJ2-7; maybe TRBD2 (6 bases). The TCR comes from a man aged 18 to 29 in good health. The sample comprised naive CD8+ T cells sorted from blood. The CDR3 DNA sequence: TGTGCCACGAGACGGGACTCTTCCTACGAGGGGCAGTACTTC. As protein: CATRRDSSYEGQYF.